The 5 T cell receptor beta chains below come from one sample, sequenced in a study of T cells after yellow fever vaccination (dated by TCRdb to the late 2010s). Library preparation employed 5' RACE. Data came from an Illumina HiSeq 2500. TCRdb reanalyzed the raw reads on its own, using fastp at Q25 for trimming and MiXCR for clone calling, and kept in-frame beta chains. Merged by CDR3 protein, the rows form single entries marked with the most common genes and DNA. This sample is represented by a few hundred thousand distinct CDR3 sequences; approximately 7% of them were singletons. Together, the top ten hold roughly a sixth of the sample. This specimen's treatment or condition label, interpreted: live attenuated yellow fever vaccine strain. Source: PBMCs, taken approximately 40 days after the first yellow fever vaccination. The receptors were gathered from a man aged 18 to 29 who received the YFV17D yellow fever vaccine.

The V and J genes are TRBV18 and TRBJ1-4; D gene ambiguous. Germline V gene sequence: CDR1 KGHSH, CDR2 LQKENI. Trimming pared 2 bases from V and 0 bases from J, leaving 7 bases between. This CDR3 is built from 15 residues. CDR3 DNA: TGTGCCAGCTCACCAACTGAGGCAACTAATGAAAAACTGTTTTTT. It translates to CASSPTEATNEKLFF.

This clonotype was observed a handful of times. This chain joins TRBV20-1 and TRBJ1-2, with TRBD1 identical over 9 bases. Germline V lookup: CDR1 DFQATT, CDR2 SNEGSKA (reference sequence). The CDR3 totals 20 residues. V was clipped by 3 bases and J by 1 base; unmatched bases: 21. The CDR3 DNA reads as TGCAGTGCTAGTGGGGAATTGATGCTATCCCGGGACAGGGATAACTATGGCTACACCTTC. Translation gives CSASGELMLSRDRDNYGYTF.

This clonotype occurred a few times. The rearrangement uses TRBV5-6 and TRBJ2-3; D call uncertain. The CDR3 is 14 amino acids. Trimming took off 4 bases at V and 0 bases at J, with 9 bases between the two ends. The germline CDR1 and CDR2 sequences are SGHDT and YYEEEE. Written as DNA, the CDR3 is TGTGCCAGCAGCATGACAACTAGCACAGATACGCAGTATTTT. This codes for CASSMTTSTDTQYF.

This clonotype was counted between two and nine times. CDR3 nucleotide sequence: TGTGCCAGCAGCCAAGAAGGAGACTCGGCGCAGGCCAAGAGGACCCAGTACTTC. It specifies CASSQEGDSAQAKRTQYF. The chain joins TRBV14 to TRBJ2-5; D is uncertain. Germline CDR1 reads SGHDN; CDR2 reads FVKESK. CDR3 length: 18 residues. V was trimmed by 0 bases and J by 7 bases, leaving 24 bases between them.

The CDR3 loop reads CSASRAGGNSPLHF. In nucleotides, the CDR3 is TGCAGTGCTAGTAGGGCAGGGGGAAATTCACCCCTCCACTTT. The chain links TRBV20-1 to TRBJ1-6; 7 bases are shared with TRBD1. The CDR3 totals 14 residues. The junction had 6 bases not matched to a gene; V was cut back by 3 bases and J by 7 bases. Germline lookup yields CDR1 DFQATT and CDR2 SNEGSKA (reference sequence).